This is a list of T cell receptor beta chains from one sample in a study of cytomegalovirus exposure and HLA in healthy donors. Only in-frame clones appear in the TCRdb table, and some are missing; sequencing was by immunoSEQ multiplex PCR. The profile shows roughly 140,000 clones, 70% to 85% of them singletons. Sample: PBMCs. All receptors come from a male donor in good health and CMV-seronegative. Each CDR3 is given with its conserved first and last residue. D genes are given only for firm matches. Some rows have no size entry. The others give once, few or many, or a class for an expanded clone.

V gene	CDR3 length	J gene	clone size	D gene	CDR3 protein	CDR3 DNA
TRBV9	12	TRBJ2-1	.	.	CASSVDGNEQFF	TGTGCCAGCAGCGTAGACGGTAATGAGCAGTTCTTC
TRBV2	13	TRBJ2-5	.	.	CASSNGGRETQYF	TGTGCCAGCAGCAACGGAGGGCGGGAGACCCAGTACTTC
TRBV30	13	TRBJ2-5	.	TRBD1	CAWWTGGQETQYF	TGTGCCTGGTGGACAGGGGGCCAAGAGACCCAGTACTTC
TRBV4-3	16	TRBJ2-2	.	TRBD2	CASSPTAGILTGELFF	TGCGCCAGCAGCCCTACAGCGGGGATACTTACCGGGGAGCTGTTTTTT
TRBV9	13	TRBJ2-1	.	.	CASSVLTSNEQFF	TGTGCCAGCAGCGTATTAACCAGCAATGAGCAGTTCTTC
TRBV9	14	TRBJ2-5	.	.	CASSVVPLQETQYF	TGTGCCAGCAGCGTAGTCCCCCTTCAAGAGACCCAGTACTTC
TRBV6-4	13	TRBJ2-7	.	.	CASPIGIDYEQYF	TGTGCCAGCCCGATCGGGATAGACTACGAGCAGTACTTC
TRBV18	13	TRBJ2-7	.	.	CASSPGSSYEQYF	TGTGCCAGCTCACCCGGGAGCTCCTACGAGCAGTACTTC
TRBV19	15	TRBJ2-1	.	.	CASSIGSRSWFEQFF	TGTGCCAGTAGTATCGGGAGTCGTAGTTGGTTCGAGCAGTTCTTC
TRBV19	15	TRBJ2-5	once	TRBD2	CASSNGLAGGETQYF	TGTGCCAGTAGTAACGGACTAGCGGGAGGAGAGACCCAGTACTTC
TRBV19	15	TRBJ1-5	once	.	CASSIQDTSVWPQHF	TGTGCCAGTAGTATTCAGGACACTTCAGTTTGGCCCCAGCATTTT
TRBV5-1	14	TRBJ2-2	once	.	CASSPSEPAGELFF	TGCGCCAGCAGCCCGTCTGAGCCCGCCGGGGAGCTGTTTTTT
TRBV30	13	TRBJ2-7	.	TRBD1	CAWSVTGGYEQYF	TGTGCCTGGAGTGTGACAGGGGGGTACGAGCAGTACTTC
TRBV19	14	TRBJ1-2	.	.	CASSSSMKREGYTF	TGTGCCAGTAGTTCTTCCATGAAACGGGAGGGTTACACCTTC
TRBV7-8	16	TRBJ1-4	.	.	CASSQLERATNEKLFF	TGTGCCAGCAGCCAGCTGGAGCGTGCAACTAATGAAAAACTGTTTTTT
TRBV5-4	12	TRBJ2-7	.	TRBD2	CASSPGGVEQYF	TGTGCCAGCAGCCCCGGGGGGGTCGAGCAGTACTTC
TRBV6-5	15	TRBJ2-7	.	TRBD1	CASSRLTGGYYEQYF	TGTGCCAGCAGTAGACTGACAGGGGGCTACTACGAGCAGTACTTC
TRBV5-1	19	TRBJ2-3	few	TRBD2	CASSLASRTSVFGTDTQYF	TGCGCCAGCAGCTTGGCCAGCCGGACTAGCGTTTTTGGCACAGATACGCAGTATTTT
TRBV19	10	TRBJ2-3	.	.	CASRYDTQYF	TGTGCCAGTCGCTATGATACGCAGTATTTT
TRBV30	13	TRBJ2-7	.	.	CACTDSFSYEQYF	TGTGCCTGCACGGACAGTTTTTCCTACGAGCAGTACTTC
TRBV9	12	TRBJ2-5	.	.	CASSRDSETQYF	TGTGCCAGCAGCCGGGACTCAGAGACCCAGTACTTC
TRBV11-3	14	TRBJ2-5	.	.	CASSAGPNQETQYF	TGTGCCAGCAGCGCGGGACCCAACCAAGAGACCCAGTACTTC
TRBV4-1	17	TRBJ2-1	.	TRBD2	CASSPRLAGNGDNEQFF	TGCGCCAGCAGCCCTCGACTAGCGGGAAATGGGGACAATGAGCAGTTCTTC
TRBV7-2	15	TRBJ1-4	.	.	CASSLSWAGNEKLFF	TGTGCCAGCAGCTTATCGTGGGCCGGTAATGAAAAACTGTTTTTT
TRBV30	15	TRBJ2-7	few	TRBD2	CAWSSGLAASYEQYF	TGTGCCTGGAGTTCCGGACTAGCGGCCTCCTACGAGCAGTACTTC
TRBV4-3	15	TRBJ1-4	.	.	CASSQEAAPNEKLFF	TGCGCCAGCAGCCAAGAAGCGGCGCCTAATGAAAAACTGTTTTTT
TRBV4-1	15	TRBJ2-3	.	TRBD2	CASSQLAGVTDTQYF	TGCGCCAGCAGCCAGCTAGCGGGAGTCACAGATACGCAGTATTTT
TRBV19	15	TRBJ1-1	few	.	CATKGVGESGTEAFF	TGTGCCACTAAGGGGGTGGGGGAGAGCGGCACTGAAGCTTTCTTT
TRBV2	13	TRBJ1-5	few	TRBD1	CASSLGTDQPQHF	TGTGCCAGCAGCCTCGGGACAGATCAGCCCCAGCATTTT